This TCR beta chain is from a study of blood T cell repertoires in COVID-19. This clone has just a few counts. Original handling: Reference gene primer amplification gave estimated nucleated cell counts. The method was immunoSEQ multiplex PCR; TCRdb's version includes in-frame clones alone and lacks a portion of them. From that table come the V and J calls and clone size; the DNA was used to work out D and trimming. The sample comprises about 130,000 clones, approximately 83% of which are singletons, and approximately 10% rests with the top ten. Unmatched junction bases numbered 13, after V lost 3 bases and J lost 6 bases. Germline loops: CDR1 SQVTM, CDR2 ANQGSEA. The CDR3 consists of 16 residues.

The rearrangement joins TRBV29-1 to TRBJ2-5; 10 bases match TRBD2. The sample taken for sequencing was peripheral blood. The source of this sequence is a man between 60 and 75 years old with acute or convalescent COVID-19. The DNA for the CDR3 is TGCAGCGTTGACCGGCGAGCGGGAGGGCCGGGGCAGACCCAGTACTTC. This sequence encodes CSVDRRAGGPGQTQYF. Using reference TRBV29-1 and TRBJ2-5 for the parts outside the CDR3, the full variable domain is SAVISQKPSRDICQRGTSLTIQCQVDSQVTMMFWYRQQPGQSLTLIATANQGSEATYESGFVIDKFPISRPNLTFSTLTVSNMSPEDSSIYLCSVDRRAGGPGQTQYFGPGTRLLVL.